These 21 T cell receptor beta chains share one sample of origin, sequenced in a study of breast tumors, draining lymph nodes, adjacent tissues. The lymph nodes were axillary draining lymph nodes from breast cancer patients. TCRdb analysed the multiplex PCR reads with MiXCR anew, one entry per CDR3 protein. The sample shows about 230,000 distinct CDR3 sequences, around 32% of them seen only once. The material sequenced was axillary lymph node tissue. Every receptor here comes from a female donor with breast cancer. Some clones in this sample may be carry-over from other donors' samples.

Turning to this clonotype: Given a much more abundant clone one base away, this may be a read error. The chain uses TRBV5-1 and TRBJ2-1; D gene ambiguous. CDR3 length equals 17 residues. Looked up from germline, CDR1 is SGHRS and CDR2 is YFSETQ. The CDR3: CASSLVSPRGSHNEQFF. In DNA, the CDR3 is TGCGCCAGCAGCTTGGTCTCACCTAGAGGCTCCCACAATGAGCAGTTCTTC. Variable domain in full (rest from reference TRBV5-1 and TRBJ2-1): KAGVTQTPRYLIKTRGQQVTLSCSPISGHRSVSWYQQTPGQGLQFLFEYFSETQRNKGNFPGRFSGRQFSNSRSEMNVSTLELGDSALYLCASSLVSPRGSHNEQFFGPGTRLTVL.

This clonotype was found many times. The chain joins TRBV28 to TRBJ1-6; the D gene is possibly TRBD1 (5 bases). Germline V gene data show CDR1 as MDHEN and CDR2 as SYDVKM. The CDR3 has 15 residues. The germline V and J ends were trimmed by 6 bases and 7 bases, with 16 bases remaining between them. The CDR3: CASSPFNRLNSPLHF. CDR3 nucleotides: TGTGCCAGCAGCCCTTTTAACAGGCTCAATTCACCCCTCCACTTT.

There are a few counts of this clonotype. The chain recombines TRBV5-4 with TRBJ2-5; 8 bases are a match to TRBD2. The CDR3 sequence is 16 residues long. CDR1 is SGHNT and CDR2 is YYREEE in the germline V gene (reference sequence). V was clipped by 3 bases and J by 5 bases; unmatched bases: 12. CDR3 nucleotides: TGTGCCAGCAGCTCGGGACTAGTCATGTTAAAGGAGACCCAGTACTTC. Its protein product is CASSSGLVMLKETQYF.

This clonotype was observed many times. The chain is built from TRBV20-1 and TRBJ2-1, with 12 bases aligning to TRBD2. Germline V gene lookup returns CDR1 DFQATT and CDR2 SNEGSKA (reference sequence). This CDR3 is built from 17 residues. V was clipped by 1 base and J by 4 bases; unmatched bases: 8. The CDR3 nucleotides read TGCAGTGCTAGAGCTAGCGGGAGGGCATTTGGGTACAATGAGCAGTTCTTC. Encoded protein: CSARASGRAFGYNEQFF.

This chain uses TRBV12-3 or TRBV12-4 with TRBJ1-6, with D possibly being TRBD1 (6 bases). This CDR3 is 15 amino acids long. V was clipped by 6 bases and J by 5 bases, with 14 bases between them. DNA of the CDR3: TGTGCCAGCAGCAACCGGGACACGGATAATTCACCCCTCCACTTT. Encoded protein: CASSNRDTDNSPLHF.

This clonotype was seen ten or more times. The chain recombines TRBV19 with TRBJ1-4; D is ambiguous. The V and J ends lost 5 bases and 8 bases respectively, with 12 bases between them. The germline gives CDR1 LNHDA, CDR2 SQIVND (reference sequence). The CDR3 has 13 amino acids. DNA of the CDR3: TGTGCCAGTAGTGTTACCGGGAACGAAAAACTGTTTTTT. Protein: CASSVTGNEKLFF.

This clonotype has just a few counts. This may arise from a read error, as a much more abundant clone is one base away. The CDR3 sequence is CASSSSSGYNQPQHF. DNA of the CDR3: TGTGCCAGCAGTTCCTCGAGTGGATACAATCAGCCCCAGCATTTT. This chain connects TRBV6-6 to TRBJ1-5, with D unresolved. Germline V gene data show CDR1 as MNHNY and CDR2 as SVGAGI (reference sequence). Trimming removed 4 bases at V and 3 bases at J, with 13 bases between. The CDR3 contains 15 residues.

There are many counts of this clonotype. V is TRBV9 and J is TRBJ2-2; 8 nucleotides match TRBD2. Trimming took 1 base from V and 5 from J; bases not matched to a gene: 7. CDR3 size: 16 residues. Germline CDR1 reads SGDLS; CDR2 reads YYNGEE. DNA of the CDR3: TGTGCCAGCAGCGTAACTAGCGGAGTAGGTACCGGGGAGCTGTTTTTT. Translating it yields CASSVTSGVGTGELFF.

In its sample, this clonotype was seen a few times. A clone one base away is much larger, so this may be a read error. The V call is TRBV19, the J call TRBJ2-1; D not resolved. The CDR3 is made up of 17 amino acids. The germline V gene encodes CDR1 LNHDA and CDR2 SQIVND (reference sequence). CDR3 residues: CASSIATPLLAYNEQSF. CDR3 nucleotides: TGTGCCAGTAGTATCGCCACTCCCCTTCTTGCCTACAATGAGCAGTCCTTC.

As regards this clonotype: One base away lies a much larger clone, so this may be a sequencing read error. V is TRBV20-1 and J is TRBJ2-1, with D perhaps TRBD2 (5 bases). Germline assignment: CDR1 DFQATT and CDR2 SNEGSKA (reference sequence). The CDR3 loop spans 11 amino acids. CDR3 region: CSVEGVGEQSF. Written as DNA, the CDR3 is TGCAGTGTTGAGGGAGTGGGTGAGCAGTCCTTC.

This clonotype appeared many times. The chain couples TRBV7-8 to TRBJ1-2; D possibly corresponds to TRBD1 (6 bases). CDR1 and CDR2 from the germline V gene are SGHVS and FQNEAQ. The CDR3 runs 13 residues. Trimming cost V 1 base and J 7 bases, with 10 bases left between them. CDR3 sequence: CASSLDRAAGYTF. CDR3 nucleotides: TGTGCCAGCAGCTTAGACAGGGCTGCTGGCTACACCTTC. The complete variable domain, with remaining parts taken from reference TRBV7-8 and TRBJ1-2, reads GAGVSQSPRYKVAKRGQDVALRCDPISGHVSLFWYQQALGQGPEFLTYFQNEAQLDKSGLPSDRFFAERPEGSVSTLKIQRTQQEDSAVYLCASSLDRAAGYTFGSGTRLTVV.

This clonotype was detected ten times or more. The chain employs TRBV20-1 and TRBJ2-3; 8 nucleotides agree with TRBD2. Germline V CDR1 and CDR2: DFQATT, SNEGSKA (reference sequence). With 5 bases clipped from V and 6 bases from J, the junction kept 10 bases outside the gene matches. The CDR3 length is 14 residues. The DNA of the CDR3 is TGCAGTGCTTGCTTGGGCGGGAGGATTGATACGCAGTATTTT. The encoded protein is CSACLGGRIDTQYF.

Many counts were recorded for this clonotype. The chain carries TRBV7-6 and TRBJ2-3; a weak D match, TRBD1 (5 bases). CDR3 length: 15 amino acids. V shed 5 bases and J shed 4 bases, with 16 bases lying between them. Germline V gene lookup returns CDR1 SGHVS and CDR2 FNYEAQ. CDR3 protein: CASSARQLVSDTQYF. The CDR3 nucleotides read TGTGCCAGCAGCGCTAGACAGCTGGTGTCAGATACGCAGTATTTT.

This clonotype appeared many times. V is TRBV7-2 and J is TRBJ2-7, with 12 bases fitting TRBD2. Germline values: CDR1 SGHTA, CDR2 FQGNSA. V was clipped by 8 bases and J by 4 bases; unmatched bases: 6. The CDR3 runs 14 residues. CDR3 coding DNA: TGTGCCAGCGGCCTGACTAGCGGGAGATACGAGCAGTACTTC. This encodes CASGLTSGRYEQYF.

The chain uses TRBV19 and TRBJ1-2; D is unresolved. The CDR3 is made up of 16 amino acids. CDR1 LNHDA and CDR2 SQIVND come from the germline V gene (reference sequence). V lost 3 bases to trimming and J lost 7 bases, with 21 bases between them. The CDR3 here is CASSIRVNAGRGGYTF. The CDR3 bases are TGTGCCAGTAGTATCCGGGTTAACGCGGGTCGGGGTGGCTACACCTTC. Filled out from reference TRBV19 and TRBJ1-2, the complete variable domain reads DGGITQSPKYLFRKEGQNVTLSCEQNLNHDAMYWYRQDPGQGLRLIYYSQIVNDFQKGDIAEGYSVSREKKESFPLTVTSAQKNPTAFYLCASSIRVNAGRGGYTFGSGTRLTVV.

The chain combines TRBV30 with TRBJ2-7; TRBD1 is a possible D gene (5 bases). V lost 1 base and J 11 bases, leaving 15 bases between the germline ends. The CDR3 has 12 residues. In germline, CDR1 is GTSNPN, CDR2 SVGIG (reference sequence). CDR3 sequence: CAWSAGPNGEYF. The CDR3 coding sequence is TGTGCCTGGAGTGCAGGGCCGAATGGCGAGTACTTC.

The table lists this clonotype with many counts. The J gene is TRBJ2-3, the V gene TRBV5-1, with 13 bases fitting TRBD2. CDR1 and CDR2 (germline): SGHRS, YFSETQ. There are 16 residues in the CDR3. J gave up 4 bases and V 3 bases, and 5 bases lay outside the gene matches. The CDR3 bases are TGCGCCAGCAGCTGGAGGACTAGCGGGAGTGCAGATACGCAGTATTTT. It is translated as CASSWRTSGSADTQYF.

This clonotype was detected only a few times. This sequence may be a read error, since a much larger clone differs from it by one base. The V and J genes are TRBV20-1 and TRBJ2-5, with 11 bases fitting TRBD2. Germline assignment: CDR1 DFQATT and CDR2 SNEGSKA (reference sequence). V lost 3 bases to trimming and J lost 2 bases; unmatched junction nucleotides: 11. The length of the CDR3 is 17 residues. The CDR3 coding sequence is TGCAGTGCTAGTTCCGGGACTAGCGGATCCACACAAGAGACCCAGTACTTC. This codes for CSASSGTSGSTQETQYF.

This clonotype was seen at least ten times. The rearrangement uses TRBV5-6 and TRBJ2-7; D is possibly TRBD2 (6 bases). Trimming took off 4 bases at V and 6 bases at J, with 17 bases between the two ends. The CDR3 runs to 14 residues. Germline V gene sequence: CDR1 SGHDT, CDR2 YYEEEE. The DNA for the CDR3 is TGTGCCAGCAGCGTGCTGGGGCGGGGATCCGAGCAGTACTTC. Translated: CASSVLGRGSEQYF.

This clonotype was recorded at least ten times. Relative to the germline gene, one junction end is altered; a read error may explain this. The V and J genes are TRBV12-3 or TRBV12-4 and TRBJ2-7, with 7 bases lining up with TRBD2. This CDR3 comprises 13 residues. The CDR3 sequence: CASNLGTNAEQYF. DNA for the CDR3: TGTGCCAGCAATTTAGGGACTAACGCCGAGCAGTACTTC.

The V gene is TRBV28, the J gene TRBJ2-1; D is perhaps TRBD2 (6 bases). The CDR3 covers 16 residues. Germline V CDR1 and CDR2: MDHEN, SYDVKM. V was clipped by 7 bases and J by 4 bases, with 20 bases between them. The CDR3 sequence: CASNRRRSGYYNEQFF. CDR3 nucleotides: TGTGCCAGCAACCGGAGAAGGAGCGGGTATTACAATGAGCAGTTCTTC.